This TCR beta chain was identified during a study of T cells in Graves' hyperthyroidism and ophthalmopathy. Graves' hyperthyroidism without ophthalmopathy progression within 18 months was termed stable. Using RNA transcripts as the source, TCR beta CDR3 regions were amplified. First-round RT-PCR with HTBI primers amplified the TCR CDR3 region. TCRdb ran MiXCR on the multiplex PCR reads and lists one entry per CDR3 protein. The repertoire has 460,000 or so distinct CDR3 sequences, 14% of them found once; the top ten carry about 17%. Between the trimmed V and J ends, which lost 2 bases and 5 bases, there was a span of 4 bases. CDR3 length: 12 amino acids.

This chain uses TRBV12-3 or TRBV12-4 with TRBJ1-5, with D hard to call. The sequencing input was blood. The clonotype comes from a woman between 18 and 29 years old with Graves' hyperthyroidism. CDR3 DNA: TGTGCCAGCAGTTTAATGGATCAGCCCCAGCATTTT. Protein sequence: CASSLMDQPQHF.